This TCR beta chain derives from a study of T cell responses to AZD1222 COVID-19 vaccine. Germline values: CDR1 SGHVS, CDR2 FQNEAQ. V was trimmed by 5 bases and J by 2 bases, leaving 13 bases between them. The CDR3 consists of 16 residues. TCRdb's copy holds only in-frame clones and misses some; the assay was immunoSEQ multiplex PCR. The table includes around 150,000 clones, approximately 92% detected once. Of note for this clone: Its antigen is unidentified.

General study results and limits: Repertoires were sampled only after the peak T cell response. CD4 TCRs linked to vaccination spanned spike, dominating at 160-218 and 743-854.

Pooling of second doses given at about 4 or about 12 weeks was done. The clonotype originates from an adult who received the AZD1222 COVID-19 vaccine. This chain uses TRBV7-8 with TRBJ1-6; D unresolved. The material sequenced was peripheral blood, taken 28 days after the second AZD1222 dose. The CDR3: CASSPSTLAYNSPLHF. In DNA form, the CDR3 reads TGTGCCAGCAGCCCGTCGACGCTGGCCTATAATTCACCCCTCCACTTT.